These 14 T cell receptor beta chains share one sample of origin, sequenced in a study of T cell repertoires in cytomegalovirus infection. MiXCR, applied by TCRdb to the reads, yields one record per CDR3 protein. The table includes hundreds of thousands of distinct CDR3 sequences, roughly a third detected once. No antigen has been assigned to these receptors. Specimen: cultured PBMCs, collected from culture after CMV antigen stimulation. These receptors all come from a human donor in good health (CMV status not recorded). Some clones in this sample may be carry-over from other donors' samples.

The gene calls are TRBV11-2 and TRBJ1-2; a possible D gene is TRBD1 (5 bases). CDR1 and CDR2 (germline): SGHAT, FQNNGV. Trimming cost V 4 bases and J 1 base, with 22 bases left between them. The CDR3 is 18 residues long. The CDR3 sequence is CASSSRRQGSRLNYGYTF. In DNA form, the CDR3 reads TGTGCCAGCAGCTCTCGCCGTCAGGGCAGCAGACTTAACTATGGCTACACCTTC.

The chain joins TRBV12-3 or TRBV12-4 to TRBJ2-3, with no clear D. The CDR3 is 19 amino acids. Trimming cost V 5 bases and J 2 bases, with 26 bases left between them. CDR3 nucleotides: TGTGCCAGCAGTCCTTCGTTTAGCCGGCTGCTGGGCCACACAGATACGCAGTATTTT. It codes for CASSPSFSRLLGHTDTQYF.

Points on this clonotype: This sequence may be a read error, since a much larger clone differs from it by one base. This chain uses TRBV7-2 with TRBJ1-5; weak D call: TRBD1 (5 bases). The CDR3 is 13 amino acids. CDR1 and CDR2 (germline): SGHTA, FQGNSA. CDR3 in amino acids: CASSLVWDQHQHF. CDR3 coding DNA: TGTGCCAGCAGCTTAGTTTGGGACCAGCACCAGCATTTT.

V is TRBV6-2 or TRBV6-3 and J is TRBJ2-3, with 7 positions matching TRBD1. The V gene end was trimmed by 7 bases and the J gene end by 9 bases; junction bases not matched to a gene: 13. The germline CDR1 and CDR2 sequences are MNHEY and SVGEGT. The CDR3 runs 14 residues. The CDR3 region has the DNA TGTGCCAGCATCTTCGGACAGGACCAAACGACGCAGTATTTT. The encoded protein is CASIFGQDQTTQYF.

This clonotype was observed a few times. The chain recombines TRBV2 with TRBJ2-5, with 11 bases that match TRBD2. Germline V gives CDR1 SNHLY, CDR2 FYNNEI. The CDR3 is 16 amino acids. The ends lost 7 bases at V and 4 bases at J; junction bases unmatched: 11. The CDR3: CASKPSGGRGGETQYF. CDR3 nucleotide sequence: TGTGCCAGCAAGCCTAGCGGGGGGCGGGGAGGAGAGACCCAGTACTTC.

CDR3 sequence: CASSLDPDSRARGNQPQHF. The CDR3 DNA reads as TGTGCCAGCAGCTTAGATCCGGACAGCCGGGCGCGAGGCAATCAGCCCCAGCATTTT. V is TRBV11-2 and J is TRBJ1-5, with D maybe TRBD1 (6 bases). The CDR3 totals 19 residues. V gave up 0 bases and J gave up 2 bases, with 20 bases separating them. Per germline, CDR1 SGHAT and CDR2 FQNNGV.

This chain uses TRBV4-1 with TRBJ2-2, with TRBD1 matching 7 bases. Germline V gene lookup returns CDR1 MGHRA and CDR2 YSYEKL. V was pared by 3 bases and J by 4 bases, with 8 bases of the junction left unmatched. The CDR3 is made up of 16 amino acids. The CDR3 DNA follows: TGCGCCAGCAGCCACCTACCGACAGGGATCACCGGGGAGCTGTTTTTT. Its protein is CASSHLPTGITGELFF.

The chain couples TRBV30 to TRBJ1-4, with D uncertain. The length of the CDR3 is 16 residues. Trimming stripped 3 bases from V and 2 bases from J, with 16 bases between. CDR1 is GTSNPN, CDR2 SVGIG, per germline (reference sequence). Here the CDR3 DNA reads TGTGCCTGGAGCTGGACCTGGGGAGCGACTAATGAAAAACTGTTTTTT. This translates into CAWSWTWGATNEKLFF.

The chain carries TRBV28 and TRBJ1-3, with D uncertain. V gave up 1 base and J gave up 7 bases, with 17 bases separating them. The CDR3 sequence is 16 residues long. Germline V CDR1 and CDR2: MDHEN, SYDVKM. The CDR3: CASSLSAGGIGNTIYF. CDR3 in DNA: TGTGCCAGCAGTTTATCGGCAGGTGGTATAGGGAACACCATATATTTT.

This clonotype was seen more than once but under ten times. This chain links TRBV6-1 with TRBJ2-5, with 8 bases that match TRBD1. Losses at the gene ends were 5 bases for V and 4 bases for J; bases not matched to a gene: 9. The CDR3 length is 15 residues. The germline V gene has CDR1 MNHNS and CDR2 SASEGT. The CDR3 bases are TGTGCCAGCAGTCGACAGGGGCATGCGGGAGAGACCCAGTACTTC. This gives the protein CASSRQGHAGETQYF.

At least ten counts were recorded for this clonotype. The chain employs TRBV18 and TRBJ1-1; D remains ambiguous. Germline V gives CDR1 KGHSH, CDR2 LQKENI. The CDR3 has 13 residues. Between the trimmed V and J ends, which lost 8 bases and 2 bases, there was a span of 12 bases. As DNA, the CDR3 is TGTGCCAGCAGCCCGGGTCGCAACACTGAAGCTTTCTTT. It encodes CASSPGRNTEAFF.

This clonotype showed up many times. V is TRBV11-2 and J is TRBJ2-5, with a possible D match to TRBD1 (6 bases). V lost 4 bases and J 2 bases, leaving 11 bases between the germline ends. Germline V gene sequence: CDR1 SGHAT, CDR2 FQNNGV. The CDR3 runs to 14 residues. The CDR3 spells CASSSTGLQETQYF. DNA for the CDR3: TGTGCCAGCAGCTCGACAGGATTACAAGAGACCCAGTACTTC.

In the case of this clonotype: A read error may be the cause here, since a much bigger clone is one base away. The rearrangement uses TRBV3-1 and TRBJ1-5; perhaps TRBD1 as D (6 bases). CDR3 length equals 13 residues. Between the trimmed V and J ends, which lost 2 bases and 7 bases, there was a span of 9 bases. The germline CDR1 and CDR2 sequences are LGHDT and YNNKEL (reference sequence). This CDR3 reads CASSQYRDQPQHF. The DNA of the CDR3 is TGTGCCAGCAGCCAATACAGGGACCAGCCCCAGCATTTT.

The chain couples TRBV10-2 to TRBJ2-3; 8 positions agree with TRBD2. Per germline, CDR1 WSHSY and CDR2 SAAADI. The CDR3 is made up of 14 amino acids. V trimming: 0 bases; J trimming: 4 bases; junction bases outside the gene matches: 0. The CDR3 protein is CASSESSGADTQYF. CDR3 bases: TGCGCCAGCAGTGAGTCTAGCGGGGCAGATACGCAGTATTTT.